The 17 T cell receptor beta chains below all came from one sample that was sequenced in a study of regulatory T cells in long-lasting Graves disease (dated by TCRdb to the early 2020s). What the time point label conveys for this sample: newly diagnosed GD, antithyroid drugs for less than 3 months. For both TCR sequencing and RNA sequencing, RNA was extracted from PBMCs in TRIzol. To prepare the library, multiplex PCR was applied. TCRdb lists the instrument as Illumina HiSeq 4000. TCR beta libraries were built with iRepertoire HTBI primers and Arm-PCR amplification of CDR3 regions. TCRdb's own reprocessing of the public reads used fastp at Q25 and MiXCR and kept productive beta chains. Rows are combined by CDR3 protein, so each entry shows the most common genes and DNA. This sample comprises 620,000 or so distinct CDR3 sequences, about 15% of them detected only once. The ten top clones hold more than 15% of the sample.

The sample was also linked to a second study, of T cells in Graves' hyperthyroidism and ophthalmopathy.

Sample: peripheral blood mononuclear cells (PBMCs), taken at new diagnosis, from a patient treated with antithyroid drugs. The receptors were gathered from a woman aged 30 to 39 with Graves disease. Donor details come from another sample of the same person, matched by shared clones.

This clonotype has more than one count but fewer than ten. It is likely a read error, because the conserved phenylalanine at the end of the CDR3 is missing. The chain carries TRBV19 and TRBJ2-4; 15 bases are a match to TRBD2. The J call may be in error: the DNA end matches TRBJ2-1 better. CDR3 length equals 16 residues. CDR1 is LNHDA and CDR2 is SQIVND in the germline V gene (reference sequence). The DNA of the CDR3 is TGTGCCAGTAGTATAGGTGGGACTAGCGGGAGGATTCCCCAGTTCGTC. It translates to CASSIGGTSGRIPQFV.

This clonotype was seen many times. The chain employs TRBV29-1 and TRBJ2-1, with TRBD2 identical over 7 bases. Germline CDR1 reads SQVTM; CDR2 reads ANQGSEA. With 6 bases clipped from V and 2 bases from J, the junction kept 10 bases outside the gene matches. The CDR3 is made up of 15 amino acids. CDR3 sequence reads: CSVPLGLGAYNEQFF. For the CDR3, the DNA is TGCAGCGTCCCTCTCGGACTAGGGGCCTACAATGAGCAGTTCTTC.

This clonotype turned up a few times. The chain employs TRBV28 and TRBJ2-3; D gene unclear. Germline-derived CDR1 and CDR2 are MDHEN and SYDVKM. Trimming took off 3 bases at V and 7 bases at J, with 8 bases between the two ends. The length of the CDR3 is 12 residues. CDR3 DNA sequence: TGTGCCAGCAGTTTGGGCCCGAATACGCAGTATTTT. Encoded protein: CASSLGPNTQYF.

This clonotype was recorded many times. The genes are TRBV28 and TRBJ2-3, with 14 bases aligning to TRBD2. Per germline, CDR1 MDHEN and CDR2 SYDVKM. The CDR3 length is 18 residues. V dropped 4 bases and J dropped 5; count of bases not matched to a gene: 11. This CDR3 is CASSSSWTSGRRGDTQYF. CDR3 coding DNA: TGTGCCAGCAGTTCTTCTTGGACTAGCGGGAGGCGGGGAGATACGCAGTATTTT.

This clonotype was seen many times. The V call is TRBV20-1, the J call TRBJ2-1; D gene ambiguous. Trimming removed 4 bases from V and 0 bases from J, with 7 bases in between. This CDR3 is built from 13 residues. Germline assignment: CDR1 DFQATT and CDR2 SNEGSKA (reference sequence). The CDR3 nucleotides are TGCAGTGCTAAGGATAGCTCCTACAATGAGCAGTTCTTC. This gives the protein CSAKDSSYNEQFF.

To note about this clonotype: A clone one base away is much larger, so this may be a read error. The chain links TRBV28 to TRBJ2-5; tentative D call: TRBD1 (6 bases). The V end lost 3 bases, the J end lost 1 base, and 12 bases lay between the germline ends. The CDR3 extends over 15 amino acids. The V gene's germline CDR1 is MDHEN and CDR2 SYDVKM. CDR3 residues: CASSFYRVGQETQYF. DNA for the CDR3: TGTGCCAGCAGTTTTTACAGGGTTGGCCAAGAGACCCAGTACTTC. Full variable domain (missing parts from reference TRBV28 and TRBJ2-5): DVKVTQSSRYLVKRTGEKVFLECVQDMDHENMFWYRQDPGLGLRLIYFSYDVKMKEKGDIPEGYSVSREKKERFSLILESASTNQTSMYLCASSFYRVGQETQYFGPGTRLLVL.

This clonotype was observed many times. The CDR3: CASTLGLDRYGQPQHF. DNA for the CDR3: TGTGCCAGCACCCTTGGACTGGACAGGTACGGACAGCCCCAGCATTTT. This sequence joins TRBV6-1 and TRBJ1-5; 7 bases are shared with TRBD1. V trimming: 7 bases; J trimming: 7 bases; junction bases outside the gene matches: 16. This CDR3 comprises 16 residues. Germline CDR1 is MNHNS and CDR2 is SASEGT.

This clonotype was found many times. CDR3 in amino acids: CATYTGTGNYHEQFF. The CDR3 coding sequence is TGTGCCACCTACACCGGGACAGGGAATTATCATGAGCAGTTCTTC. The chain uses TRBV6-2 or TRBV6-3 and TRBJ2-1, with TRBD1 matching over 9 bases. Germline CDR1 is MNHEY and CDR2 is SVGEGT. The CDR3 has 15 amino acids. V shed 10 bases, J shed 8 bases, and the junction held 15 bases outside the gene matches.

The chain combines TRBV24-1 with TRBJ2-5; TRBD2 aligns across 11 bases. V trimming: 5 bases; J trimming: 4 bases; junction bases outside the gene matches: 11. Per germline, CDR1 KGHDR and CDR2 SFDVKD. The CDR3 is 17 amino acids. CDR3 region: CATSGPFLAGGPETQYF. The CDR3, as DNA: TGTGCCACCAGTGGTCCCTTTCTAGCGGGGGGCCCAGAGACCCAGTACTTC.

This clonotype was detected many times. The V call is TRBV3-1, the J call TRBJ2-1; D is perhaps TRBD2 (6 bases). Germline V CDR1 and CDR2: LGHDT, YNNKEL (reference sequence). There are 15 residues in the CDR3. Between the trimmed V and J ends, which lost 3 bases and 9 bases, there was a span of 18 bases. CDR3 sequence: CASSQTRLRGGEQFF. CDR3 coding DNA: TGTGCCAGCAGCCAGACTAGACTCCGGGGCGGTGAGCAGTTCTTC.

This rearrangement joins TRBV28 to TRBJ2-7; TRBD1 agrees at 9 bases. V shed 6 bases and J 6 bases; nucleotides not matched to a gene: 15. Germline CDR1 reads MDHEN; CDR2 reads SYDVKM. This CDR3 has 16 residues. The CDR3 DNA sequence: TGTGCCAGCAGATCTACCCGACAGGGGGATAACGTCGAGCAGTACTTC. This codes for CASRSTRQGDNVEQYF. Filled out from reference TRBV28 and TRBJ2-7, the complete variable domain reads DVKVTQSSRYLVKRTGEKVFLECVQDMDHENMFWYRQDPGLGLRLIYFSYDVKMKEKGDIPEGYSVSREKKERFSLILESASTNQTSMYLCASRSTRQGDNVEQYFGPGTRLTVT.

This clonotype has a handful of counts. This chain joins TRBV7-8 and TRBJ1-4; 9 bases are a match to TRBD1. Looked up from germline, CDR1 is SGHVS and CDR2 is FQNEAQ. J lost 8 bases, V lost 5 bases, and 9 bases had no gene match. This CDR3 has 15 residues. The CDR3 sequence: CASSPRTGEEEKLFF. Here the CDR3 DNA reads TGTGCCAGCAGCCCCAGGACAGGGGAAGAAGAAAAACTGTTTTTT.

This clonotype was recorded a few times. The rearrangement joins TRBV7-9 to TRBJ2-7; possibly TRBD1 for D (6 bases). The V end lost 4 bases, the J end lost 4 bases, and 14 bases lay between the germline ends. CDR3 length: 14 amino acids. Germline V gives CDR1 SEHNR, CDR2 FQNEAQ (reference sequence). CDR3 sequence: CASSSQGNLYEQYF. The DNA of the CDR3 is TGTGCCAGCAGCTCGCAGGGGAACCTATACGAGCAGTACTTC.

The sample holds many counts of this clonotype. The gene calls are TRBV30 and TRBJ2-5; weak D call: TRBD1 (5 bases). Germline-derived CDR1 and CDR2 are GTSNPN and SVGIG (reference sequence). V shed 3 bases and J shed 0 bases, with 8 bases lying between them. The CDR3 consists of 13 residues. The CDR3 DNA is TGTGCCTGGAGCCGCAGGGACCAAGAGACCCAGTACTTC. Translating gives CAWSRRDQETQYF.

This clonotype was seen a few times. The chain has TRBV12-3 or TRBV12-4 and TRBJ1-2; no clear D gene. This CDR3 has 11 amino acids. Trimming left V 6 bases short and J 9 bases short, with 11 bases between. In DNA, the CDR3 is TGTGCCAGCAGCACTAAGCAGAGCTACACCTTC. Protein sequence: CASSTKQSYTF.

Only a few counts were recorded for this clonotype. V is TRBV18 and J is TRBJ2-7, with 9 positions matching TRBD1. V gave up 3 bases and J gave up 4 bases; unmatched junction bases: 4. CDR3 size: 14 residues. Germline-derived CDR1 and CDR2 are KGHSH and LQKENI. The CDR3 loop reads CASSPGGTGYEQYF. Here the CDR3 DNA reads TGTGCCAGCTCACCGGGGGGGACAGGGTACGAGCAGTACTTC. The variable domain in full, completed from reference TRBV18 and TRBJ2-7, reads NAGVMQNPRHLVRRRGQEARLRCSPMKGHSHVYWYRQLPEEGLKFMVYLQKENIIDESGMPKERFSAEFPKEGPSILRIQQVVRGDSAAYFCASSPGGTGYEQYFGPGTRLTVT.

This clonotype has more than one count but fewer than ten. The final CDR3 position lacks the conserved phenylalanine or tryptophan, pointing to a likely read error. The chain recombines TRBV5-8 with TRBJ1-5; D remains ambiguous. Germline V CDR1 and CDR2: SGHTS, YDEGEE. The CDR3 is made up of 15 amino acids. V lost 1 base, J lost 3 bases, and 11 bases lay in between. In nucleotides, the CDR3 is TGTGCCAGCAGCTTGCGAGGTTACTTCAATCAGCCCCAGCATCTT. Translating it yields CASSLRGYFNQPQHL.